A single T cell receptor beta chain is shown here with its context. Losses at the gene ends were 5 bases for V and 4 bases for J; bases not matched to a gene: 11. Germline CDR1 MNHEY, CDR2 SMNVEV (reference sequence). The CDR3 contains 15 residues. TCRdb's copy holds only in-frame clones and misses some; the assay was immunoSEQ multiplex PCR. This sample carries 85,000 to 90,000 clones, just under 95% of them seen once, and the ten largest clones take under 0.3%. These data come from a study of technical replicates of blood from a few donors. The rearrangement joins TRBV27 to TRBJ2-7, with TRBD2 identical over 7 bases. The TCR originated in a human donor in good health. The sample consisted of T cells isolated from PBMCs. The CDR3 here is CASSRGEGALYEQYF. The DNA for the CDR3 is TGTGCCAGCAGTCGGGGGGAGGGTGCTTTGTACGAGCAGTACTTC.